This is a list of T cell receptor beta chains from one sample in a study of beta chain features in type 1 diabetes. This table comes from immunoSEQ multiplex PCR, and its TCRdb copy is limited to in-frame clones, with some not included. The sample carries hundreds of thousands of clones, over 12% recorded once. The sequenced sample was naive CD4+ T cells from blood. The source of these receptors is a man aged 18-30 years with type 1 diabetes. The CDR3 runs from the conserved cysteine through the conserved F or W. D genes are given only for firm matches. A row's size may be missing; if present it is once, few, many or a size class.

D gene,clone size,V gene,J gene,CDR3 DNA,CDR3 protein
TRBD1,NA,TRBV29-1,TRBJ1-2,TGCAGCGTTGAAGCCGACAGGGGTAGAAACTATGGCTACACCTTC,CSVEADRGRNYGYTF
NA,once,TRBV2,TRBJ1-2,TGTGCCAGCATTCGAGGGGACCATAACTATGGCTACACCTTC,CASIRGDHNYGYTF
TRBD2,NA,TRBV11-2,TRBJ2-7,TGTGCCAGCAGCTCAGGGAGCGGGAGGACCCACGAGCAGTACTTC,CASSSGSGRTHEQYF
NA,NA,TRBV7-2,TRBJ2-1,TGTGCCAGCAGCTTACTAGCATTCGGCAATGAGCAGTTCTTC,CASSLLAFGNEQFF
NA,NA,TRBV6-5,TRBJ2-7,TGTGCCAGCAGTACCTATCCCTACGAGCAGTACTTC,CASSTYPYEQYF
TRBD1,NA,TRBV28,TRBJ2-7,TGTGCCAGCCATCCCGGGACAGGGCCTTCCTACGAGCAGTACTTC,CASHPGTGPSYEQYF
NA,NA,TRBV7-2,TRBJ2-3,TGTGCCAGCAGCTTATCTAGGACTCACGATACGCAGTATTTT,CASSLSRTHDTQYF
TRBD1,NA,TRBV25-1,TRBJ1-2,TGTGCCAGCAGCGAGACAGGGGTCTATGGCTACACCTTC,CASSETGVYGYTF
TRBD1,NA,TRBV9,TRBJ1-2,TGTGCCAGCAGCGTAGTCTCCCGACAGGGTGGTGGCTACACCTTC,CASSVVSRQGGGYTF
TRBD1,NA,TRBV7-6,TRBJ1-1,TGTGCCAGCAGCTCCCAGGGGGACACTGAAGCTTTCTTT,CASSSQGDTEAFF
NA,NA,TRBV29-1,TRBJ2-2,TGCAGCGTGAAACTACAGGGTGACACCGGGGAGCTGTTTTTT,CSVKLQGDTGELFF
NA,NA,TRBV5-1,TRBJ1-5,TGCGCCAGCAGCCCCACAGGGATTAGCAATCAGCCCCAGCATTTT,CASSPTGISNQPQHF
TRBD2,NA,TRBV7-9,TRBJ2-6,TGTGCCAGCAGCGCGCCTACTGGGAGGGGCGGGGCCAACGTCCTGACTTTC,CASSAPTGRGGANVLTF
NA,few,TRBV15,TRBJ2-2,TGTGCCACCAGCAGTCTGGGACGGGAAGGGGAGCTGTTTTTT,CATSSLGREGELFF
TRBD1,few,TRBV6-5,TRBJ1-2,TGTGCCAGCAGCCGACAGGGGGCAGGGGGCTACACCTTC,CASSRQGAGGYTF
TRBD2,few,TRBV7-2,TRBJ2-5,TGTGCCAGCAGCATGGGACTAGCGGATCAAGAGACCCAGTACTTC,CASSMGLADQETQYF
NA,few,TRBV7-2,TRBJ2-3,TGTGCCAGCAGCTTAAATCGTCCAGATACGCAGTATTTT,CASSLNRPDTQYF
NA,NA,TRBV27,TRBJ2-1,TGTGCCAGCAGTAGACAGTACAATGAGCAGTTCTTC,CASSRQYNEQFF
TRBD1,NA,TRBV30,TRBJ1-1,TGTGCCTGGAGCGAGACGACAGGGCGGAACACTGAAGCTTTCTTT,CAWSETTGRNTEAFF
TRBD1,NA,TRBV14,TRBJ1-2,TGTGCCAGCAGTCCGACAGGGGATGTTATCTATGGCTACACCTTC,CASSPTGDVIYGYTF
NA,NA,TRBV7-9,TRBJ2-3,TGTGCCAGCAGCTTCGGTCTCGGGATTAGCACAGATACGCAGTATTTT,CASSFGLGISTDTQYF
NA,few,TRBV6-1,TRBJ2-3,TGTGCCACCCTACAGGGTATTAGCACAGATACGCAGTATTTT,CATLQGISTDTQYF
TRBD1,few,TRBV28,TRBJ1-5,TGTGCCAGTACAGGGGTATGGAATCAGCCCCAGCATTTT,CASTGVWNQPQHF
TRBD1,NA,TRBV30,TRBJ2-3,TGTGCCTGGAGGTTCGGGACAGGCACAGATACGCAGTATTTT,CAWRFGTGTDTQYF
NA,NA,TRBV27,TRBJ1-1,TGTGCCAGCAGTTTATCGGTTGTCACTGAAGCTTTCTTT,CASSLSVVTEAFF
NA,NA,TRBV30,TRBJ1-1,TGTGCCTGGGGAAGGGGCTTGGGCACTGAAGCTTTCTTT,CAWGRGLGTEAFF
NA,NA,TRBV5-4,TRBJ1-1,TGTGCCAGCAGTATGATTCGGGACGGAAGGACTGAAGCTTTCTTT,CASSMIRDGRTEAFF
NA,NA,TRBV6-5,TRBJ1-2,TGTGCCAGCAGTTACTCGGAGGGGGTGTATGGCTACACCTTC,CASSYSEGVYGYTF
NA,NA,TRBV15,TRBJ2-5,TGTGCCACCAGCAGAGATAATTTCGAGACCCAGTACTTC,CATSRDNFETQYF
TRBD1,few,TRBV29-1,TRBJ2-7,TGCAGCGTTGAGACAGGGGCCTACGAGCAGTACTTC,CSVETGAYEQYF
NA,NA,TRBV7-2,TRBJ1-2,TGTGCCAGCAGCTTGGGGGTAGGGGACTATGGCTACACCTTC,CASSLGVGDYGYTF
NA,few,TRBV30,TRBJ2-5,TGTGCCTGGAGTGTAACAGGGCCGCAGACCCAGTACTTC,CAWSVTGPQTQYF
NA,NA,TRBV30,TRBJ1-5,TGTGCCTGGAGTCGGCAGGAAAATCAGCCCCAGCATTTT,CAWSRQENQPQHF
NA,NA,TRBV7-2,TRBJ2-5,TGTGCCAGCAGCTTCGGGGCCCACCAAGAGACCCAGTACTTC,CASSFGAHQETQYF
TRBD1,NA,TRBV5-4,TRBJ2-7,TGTGCCAGCAGCTGGGACAGAGCCTACGAGCAGTACTTC,CASSWDRAYEQYF
NA,few,TRBV21-1,TRBJ2-1,TGTGCCAGCAACATCCCGGGAACCCTGTTCTTC,CASNIPGTLFF
TRBD2,NA,TRBV29-1,TRBJ2-3,TGCAGCGGGGAGACTAGCAACGCAGATACGCAGTATTTT,CSGETSNADTQYF
NA,NA,TRBV7-9,TRBJ1-1,TGTGCCAGCAGCCTCATAGCGGCGGGGACTGAAGCTTTCTTT,CASSLIAAGTEAFF
NA,few,TRBV6-1,TRBJ2-6,TGTGCCAGCAGTGGTCAGAGGGCTGGGGCCAACGTCCTGACTTTC,CASSGQRAGANVLTF
NA,few,TRBV15,TRBJ1-1,TGTGCCACCAGCAGGGACACAGGGTTCACTGAAGCTTTCTTT,CATSRDTGFTEAFF
TRBD2,NA,TRBV15,TRBJ2-1,TGTGCCACCAGCGTAGGCAGCGGGAGGGGAAATGAGCAGTTCTTC,CATSVGSGRGNEQFF
NA,NA,TRBV5-1,TRBJ2-7,TGCGCCAGCAACCCCGGCGGTGGGGCCGACGAGCAGTACTTC,CASNPGGGADEQYF
NA,NA,TRBV30,TRBJ2-5,TGTGCCTGGAGTGGAGTAGGGGGCCAAGAGACCCAGTACTTC,CAWSGVGGQETQYF